Following are 19 T cell receptor beta chains from one sample sequenced in a study of T cell clonality in common variable immunodeficiency. TCRdb keeps only in-frame clones here, not all; method: immunoSEQ multiplex PCR. Singletons are absent from the sample, which has roughly 70,000 clones. The sequenced sample was peripheral blood mononuclear cells. Receptor source: a person aged 18 to 69 in good health.

The sample holds many counts of this clone. The observed sequence ends 3 residues before the CDR3 terminus, with the missing tail filled in from the germline J gene. This chain connects TRBV29-1 to TRBJ1-1; D remains unclear. This CDR3 region has 14 residues. Germline loops: CDR1 SQVTM, CDR2 ANQGSEA. Trimming took 1 base from V and 5 from J, leaving 14 bases between them. CDR3 DNA (partial): TGCAGCGTTGAAGCGCTTCTCAAGAGGACTGAA. It codes for CSVEALLKRTE. The whole CDR3 sequence reads CSVEALLKRTEAFF.

This clone occurred many times. The read gets to within 3 residues of the CDR3 end, and the germline J gene fills in the rest. The V call is TRBV10-2, the J call TRBJ2-1; the match to TRBD2 covers 7 bases. Losses at the gene ends were 4 bases for V and 4 bases for J; bases not matched to a gene: 10. In germline, CDR1 is WSHSY, CDR2 SAAADI. This CDR3 region has 16 residues. The CDR3: CASSANLGLPYNEQFF. The part of the CDR3 DNA that was read is TGCGCCAGCAGTGCAAACCTGGGACTACCTTACAATGAG.

This clone was recorded at least ten times. The same CDR3 can be traced to other DNA sequences in this sample. CDR3 residues: CASSPRTGSLYGYTF. The DNA read from the CDR3 is TGTGCCAGCTCACCCCGGACAGGGTCTTTGTATGGC. V and J are TRBV18 and TRBJ1-2; 8 bases fit TRBD1. The DNA ends 3 residues before the CDR3 does, and the rest of the CDR3 is filled in from the germline J gene. The trim removed 3 bases at V and 5 bases at J, leaving 8 bases unmatched. Per the germline V gene, CDR1 is KGHSH and CDR2 is LQKENI. The CDR3 is made up of 15 amino acids.

This clone was counted a few times. The sequenced fragment ends 3 residues before the CDR3 boundary, so the rest is inferred from the germline J gene. The chain links TRBV2 to TRBJ1-2, with D possibly TRBD1 on 6 matching bases. The CDR3 has 14 residues. CDR1 is SNHLY, CDR2 FYNNEI, per germline. Trimming cost V 6 bases and J 4 bases, with 15 bases left between them. CDR3 region: CASSVEQGLYGYTF. Incomplete CDR3 DNA: TGTGCCAGCAGCGTCGAACAGGGCCTCTATGGC. The full variable domain, rest sourced from reference TRBV2 and TRBJ1-2, is EPEVTQTPSHQVTQMGQEVILRCVPISNHLYFYWYRQILGQKVEFLVSFYNNEISEKSEIFDDQFSVERPDGSNFTLKIRSTKLEDSAMYFCASSVEQGLYGYTFGSGTRLTVV.

This clone was counted at least ten times. Read coverage stops 3 residues before the CDR3 terminus; the germline J gene supplies the remainder. The chain joins TRBV4-1 to TRBJ1-1, with D unclear. The germline V and J ends were trimmed by 1 base and 2 bases, with 11 bases remaining between them. The CDR3 is 15 residues long. CDR1 and CDR2 from the germline V gene are MGHRA and YSYEKL. The covered CDR3 bases are TGCGCCAGCAGCCAAGTCTTCCAGGCCAACACTGAA. Its protein is CASSQVFQANTE. The CDR3 in its entirety is CASSQVFQANTEAFF.

In this sample, this clone turned up many times. From the germline J gene comes the end of the CDR3, since the read stops 3 residues before it. The V call is TRBV11-2, the J call TRBJ1-1, with D hard to call. The V gene lost 0 bases and the J gene lost 4 bases, with 6 bases spanning the gap. The germline V gene encodes CDR1 SGHAT and CDR2 FQNNGV. CDR3 length: 13 residues. The CDR3 region is CASSLDPGTEAFF. Incomplete CDR3 DNA: TGTGCCAGCAGCTTAGATCCGGGCACTGAA.

This clone occurred many times. The read ends 3 residues early relative to the CDR3; the germline J gene fills the gap. The chain recombines TRBV9 with TRBJ1-1; possibly TRBD1 for D (6 bases). Per the germline V gene, CDR1 is SGDLS and CDR2 is YYNGEE. The CDR3 is 12 amino acids. The CDR3 sequence: CASSVDGGAAFF. CDR3 DNA, as far as it was read: TGTGCCAGCAGCGTAGATGGGGGGGCC.

In its sample, this clone was seen many times. The read finishes 3 residues shy of the CDR3 end, and the germline J gene is used to complete it. The genes are TRBV7-7 and TRBJ2-7; 8 bases line up with TRBD1. The CDR3 length is 13 residues. Trimming cost V 3 bases and J 3 bases; bases outside gene matches: 1. CDR1 SSHAT and CDR2 FNYEAQ come from the germline V gene (reference sequence). Partial CDR3 DNA: TGTGCCAGCAGCTTCGACAGGGGCTACGAG. Translating it yields CASSFDRGYE. The full CDR3 protein reads CASSFDRGYEQYF.

This clone has a count of ten or more. Read sequence stops 3 residues before the CDR3 end, and the germline J gene provides the missing end. V and J are TRBV18 and TRBJ2-3; no firm D call. Trimming left V 5 bases short and J 0 bases short, with 12 bases between. The length of the CDR3 is 15 residues. The germline CDR1 and CDR2 sequences are KGHSH and LQKENI. CDR3 DNA (partial): TGTGCCAGCTCAGAGTACAAGTTTAGCACAGATACG. This sequence encodes CASSEYKFSTDT. The CDR3 reads in full as CASSEYKFSTDTQYF.

This clone was recorded many times. From the germline J gene comes the end of the CDR3, since the read stops 3 residues before it. The chain is built from TRBV10-1 and TRBJ2-2; D remains unclear. Germline V lookup: CDR1 WNHNN, CDR2 SYGVQD (reference sequence). Trimming pared 5 bases from V and 4 bases from J, leaving 14 bases between. CDR3 length equals 15 residues. Incomplete CDR3 DNA: TGCGCCAGCAGTAGTGGAAGGGTCGGCACCGGGGAG. Residues: CASSSGRVGTGE. The full CDR3 protein is CASSSGRVGTGELFF.

This clone was recorded many times. The read terminates 3 residues ahead of where the CDR3 ends, so the germline J gene completes it. This chain connects TRBV7-9 to TRBJ2-4; possibly TRBD1 for D (5 bases). Trimming stripped 2 bases from V and 6 bases from J, with 14 bases between. This CDR3 has 15 residues. In germline, CDR1 is SEHNR, CDR2 FQNEAQ (reference sequence). The CDR3 sequence is CASSLIQGSVNIQYF. Partial CDR3 DNA: TGTGCCAGCAGCTTAATCCAGGGCTCGGTAAACATT.

Remarks on this clone: The read is 3 residues too short to cover the CDR3 end, so that end is filled in from the germline J gene. The chain combines TRBV18 with TRBJ1-2; the match to TRBD1 covers 7 bases. The CDR3 contains 14 residues. In germline, CDR1 is KGHSH, CDR2 LQKENI. The CDR3 DNA, read in part, is TGTGCCAGCTCACCACCCGCAGGGGGGAACGAC. It translates to CASSPPAGGND. The whole CDR3 is CASSPPAGGNDYTF.

There are many counts of this clone. The sequenced fragment ends 3 residues before the CDR3 boundary, so the rest is inferred from the germline J gene. The chain couples TRBV5-1 to TRBJ2-7; 8 nucleotides match TRBD1. Germline-derived CDR1 and CDR2 are SGHRS and YFSETQ. This CDR3 spans 15 amino acids. V lost 0 bases and J lost 3; bases outside the gene matches: 5. Incomplete CDR3 DNA: TGCGCCAGCAGCTTGGGGGACAGGCTATACTACGAG. Translation: CASSLGDRLYYE. The CDR3 in full is CASSLGDRLYYEQYF.

In this sample, this clone turned up many times. The read terminates 3 residues ahead of where the CDR3 ends, so the germline J gene completes it. V gene TRBV6-7 combines with J gene TRBJ1-5; a possible D gene is TRBD1 (6 bases). TRBV6-7 is an open reading frame, and its role is uncertain. This CDR3 is built from 16 residues. V lost 4 bases and J lost 6, with 19 bases in between. The CDR3 is CASSSSPGGQCQPQHF. CDR3 bases read: TGTGCCAGCAGTTCGTCCCCGGGGGGGCAGTGTCAGCCC.

This clone was detected many times. With the read ending 3 residues before the CDR3 end, the germline J gene is used to fill in that end. The chain has TRBV19 and TRBJ1-5; possible D gene TRBD1, 5 bases. From germline, CDR1 is LNHDA and CDR2 SQIVND (reference sequence). V shed 3 bases and J shed 4 bases, with 10 bases lying between them. The CDR3 consists of 14 residues. CDR3 DNA, as far as it was read: TGTGCCAGTAGTATTACAGGAGAAAATCAGCCC. Its translation is CASSITGENQP. The entire CDR3 protein reads CASSITGENQPQHF.

About this clone: The sequence runs out 3 residues before the end of the CDR3; the remainder is reconstructed from the germline J gene. The J gene is TRBJ2-2, the V gene TRBV11-3, with TRBD2 identical over 10 bases. With 5 bases clipped from V and 7 bases from J, the junction kept 7 bases outside the gene matches. The CDR3 runs to 15 residues. Germline-derived CDR1 and CDR2 are SGHNT and YENEEA. The CDR3 DNA, read in part, is TGTGCCAGCAGCCTTAGCGGGAGGAGGATCGGGGAG. Its translation is CASSLSGRRIGE. The whole CDR3 sequence is CASSLSGRRIGELFF.

This clone was detected many times. The sequenced fragment ends 3 residues before the CDR3 boundary, so the rest is inferred from the germline J gene. Other DNA variants within this sample encode the same CDR3. V usage is TRBV13 and J usage is TRBJ2-7; D is possibly TRBD1 (5 bases). V lost 2 bases to trimming and J lost 3 bases, with 5 bases between them. CDR3 length: 12 amino acids. Looked up from germline, CDR1 is PRHDT and CDR2 is FYEKMQ (reference sequence). Incomplete CDR3 DNA: TGTGCCAGCAGCTTAAGGGGCTACGAG. It codes for CASSLRGYE. The entire CDR3 reads CASSLRGYEQYF.

In this sample, this clone turned up many times. The missing CDR3 end, 3 residues past where the read stops, is filled in from the germline J gene. V is TRBV7-2 and J is TRBJ2-5; the D gene is possibly TRBD2 (6 bases). V shed 1 base and J shed 3 bases, with 12 bases lying between them. Germline CDR1 reads SGHTA; CDR2 reads FQGNSA. The CDR3 has 15 amino acids. The CDR3 bases that were read are TGTGCCAGCAGCTTAGGAGGAGGGGTTGAAGAGACC. It is translated as CASSLGGGVEET. The full CDR3 is CASSLGGGVEETQYF.

The sample holds many counts of this clone. The read terminates 3 residues before the CDR3 end, so the remaining end is supplied by the germline J gene. The J gene is TRBJ2-2, the V gene TRBV5-1; 7 bases align to TRBD2. Looked up from germline, CDR1 is SGHRS and CDR2 is YFSETQ. V lost 1 base, J lost 6 bases, and 12 bases stayed unmatched. The CDR3 sequence is 17 residues long. The DNA read from the CDR3 is TGCGCCAGCAGCTTGTTATTTGGGGACTATGTTGCCGGGGAG. As protein: CASSLLFGDYVAGE. The full CDR3 protein is CASSLLFGDYVAGELFF. The variable domain in full, with the rest retrieved from reference TRBV5-1 and TRBJ2-2, is KAGVTQTPRYLIKTRGQQVTLSCSPISGHRSVSWYQQTPGQGLQFLFEYFSETQRNKGNFPGRFSGRQFSNSRSEMNVSTLELGDSALYLCASSLLFGDYVAGELFFGEGSRLTVL.